This T cell receptor (beta chain) was documented in a study of glioma-infiltrating T cells. Study-level points and caveats: Very few CDR3 sequences were shared between tissue and blood.

Germline V CDR1 and CDR2: MNHEY, SVGAGI. The V segment lost 2 bases and the J segment 6 bases; nucleotides outside the gene matches: 10. The CDR3 length is 15 residues. To note about this clonotype: Its antigen is unidentified.

TCR alpha and beta CDR3 regions were amplified from RNA using iRepertoire nested multiplex PCR. A single record per CDR3 protein comes from TCRdb applying MiXCR to the multiplex PCR reads. This table has more than 1,500 distinct CDR3 sequences, around 83% appearing once. This chain links TRBV6-5 with TRBJ2-7; 7 nucleotides line up with TRBD2. This receptor was taken from a human donor with low-grade glioma or glioblastoma, undergoing nonglioma brain surgery, or in good health (not recorded which). Some clones in this sample may be carry-over from other donors' samples. The specimen sequenced was glioma tissue, nonneoplastic brain tissue, or PBMCs (not recorded which). The CDR3 reads CASSYPLADRGEQYF. The DNA for the CDR3 is TGTGCCAGCAGTTACCCTCTAGCGGACCGGGGCGAGCAGTACTTC.